This T cell receptor (beta chain) was sequenced during a study of cytomegalovirus exposure and HLA in healthy donors. General study findings and limits: In vitro assays verified that three CMV-associated chains recognized CMV antigens specifically. For most subjects, TCR beta sequences were reported to predict HLA-A and HLA-B alleles with accuracy.

About this clone itself: Its specificity is not known.

This CDR3 spans 18 amino acids. The germline gives CDR1 MGHRA, CDR2 YSYEKL. Between the trimmed V and J ends, which lost 3 bases and 1 base, there was a span of 16 bases. PCR amplification relied on 60 Vbeta primers (plus 13 Jbeta primers). TCRdb keeps only in-frame clones here, not all; method: immunoSEQ multiplex PCR. Found here are 60,000 to 80,000 clones; the top ten clones hold roughly 0.8%. The receptor comes from a boy aged 5-17 years in good health and CMV-seronegative. The specimen sequenced was PBMCs. The gene calls are TRBV4-1 and TRBJ2-6; TRBD2 is a possible D gene (6 bases). Written as DNA, the CDR3 is TGCGCCAGCAGCCAGGAGGGCCCTATGGAGTCTGGGGCCAACGTCCTGACTTTC. Translation gives CASSQEGPMESGANVLTF.